This entry lists 22 T cell receptor beta chains sequenced from one sample in a study of T cell responses to AZD1222 COVID-19 vaccine. Sequencing was performed with immunoSEQ multiplex PCR; in TCRdb, only in-frame clones are kept and a portion is missing. The sample consists of some 99,000 clones, 70% to 90% of them appearing once. Sequencing was performed on peripheral blood, taken on day 0 of AZD1222 vaccination. The source is an adult in good health.

The V and J genes are TRBV9 and TRBJ1-3, with TRBD1 matching over 7 bases. The ends lost 3 bases at V and 3 bases at J; junction bases unmatched: 15. The CDR3 is 18 amino acids. CDR1 is SGDLS and CDR2 is YYNGEE in the germline V gene. CDR3 residues: CASSADPREGAGGNTIYF. The CDR3 region has the DNA TGTGCCAGCAGCGCAGACCCAAGGGAGGGGGCAGGTGGAAACACCATATATTTT.

The V and J genes are TRBV9 and TRBJ2-3; 11 bases line up with TRBD2. Germline values: CDR1 SGDLS, CDR2 YYNGEE. CDR3 length equals 18 residues. Trimming cost V 1 base and J 1 base; bases outside gene matches: 8. CDR3 sequence reads: CASSVTSSGGPRTDTQYF. The DNA for the CDR3 is TGTGCCAGCAGCGTAACCTCTAGCGGGGGGCCGCGCACAGATACGCAGTATTTT. Drawing the rest from reference TRBV9 and TRBJ2-3, the complete variable domain is DSGVTQTPKHLITATGQRVTLRCSPRSGDLSVYWYQQSLDQGLQFLIQYYNGEERAKGNILERFSAQQFPDLHSELNLSSLELGDSALYFCASSVTSSGGPRTDTQYFGPGTRLTVL.

This sequence joins TRBV5-4 and TRBJ2-1, with D hard to call. The CDR3 spans 15 residues. V shed 4 bases and J shed 10 bases, with 21 bases lying between them. Per the germline V gene, CDR1 is SGHNT and CDR2 is YYREEE (reference sequence). The CDR3 coding sequence is TGTGCCAGCAGCCACGCCGGGCCCTATCTCTCAGAGCAGTTCTTC. Its protein is CASSHAGPYLSEQFF.

This clone appeared a single time. V gene TRBV5-4 combines with J gene TRBJ2-2; either TRBD1 or TRBD2 may fit D (5 bases each). Germline CDR1 SGHNT, CDR2 YYREEE (reference sequence). CDR3 length: 16 amino acids. V was cut by 4 bases and J by 1 base, with 14 bases left in between. The CDR3 DNA sequence: TGTGCCAGCAGCCTAGTCGGGGCAGGGAACACCGGGGAGCTGTTTTTT. Translating gives CASSLVGAGNTGELFF.

The rearrangement joins TRBV11-2 to TRBJ2-7; 10 nucleotides match TRBD2. J gave up 3 bases and V 10 bases, and 9 bases lay outside the gene matches. Germline loops: CDR1 SGHAT, CDR2 FQNNGV. This CDR3 contains 14 residues. The CDR3 reads CATSRLAGFYEQYV. CDR3 sequence (DNA): TGTGCCACATCTCGACTAGCGGGCTTCTACGAGCAGTACGTC.

This chain joins TRBV6-2 or TRBV6-3 and TRBJ2-3; 10 bases match TRBD1. J lost 5 bases, V lost 4 bases, and 9 bases had no gene match. In germline, CDR1 is MNHEY, CDR2 SVGEGT. CDR3 length: 16 residues. The CDR3, as DNA: TGTGCCAGCAGTTCAGTCGGGACAGGGGTAGTAGATACGCAGTATTTT. Protein sequence: CASSSVGTGVVDTQYF.

In DNA, the CDR3 is TGTGCCAGCAGGACGGGACAGGGGATCGGCTATGGCTACACCTTC. Translation: CASRTGQGIGYGYTF. The chain carries TRBV28 and TRBJ1-2, with 10 positions matching TRBD1. Unmatched junction bases numbered 8, after V lost 6 bases and J lost 4 bases. The CDR3 runs 15 residues. Per germline, CDR1 MDHEN and CDR2 SYDVKM.

The chain employs TRBV7-9 and TRBJ1-2; tentatively, D is TRBD1 (6 bases). V lost 5 bases and J 3 bases, leaving 16 bases between the germline ends. Germline assignment: CDR1 SEHNR and CDR2 FQNEAQ (reference sequence). The CDR3 is made up of 15 amino acids. The CDR3 loop reads CASSPGGGRDYGYTF. Here the CDR3 DNA reads TGTGCCAGCAGCCCGGGTGGGGGGCGCGACTATGGCTACACCTTC.

The chain joins TRBV7-9 to TRBJ2-7, with D uncertain. Germline-derived CDR1 and CDR2 are SEHNR and FQNEAQ (reference sequence). Trimming pared 1 base from V and 7 bases from J, leaving 14 bases between. The CDR3 runs to 14 residues. The CDR3 coding sequence is TGTGCCAGCAGCTTAGGTGTGGCTTTGGGGGAGCAGTACTTC. Translating it yields CASSLGVALGEQYF. Full variable domain (remainder filled in from reference TRBV7-9 and TRBJ2-7): DTGVSQNPRHKITKRGQNVTFRCDPISEHNRLYWYRQTLGQGPEFLTYFQNEAQLEKSRLLSDRFSAERPKGSFSTLEIQRTEQGDSAMYLCASSLGVALGEQYFGPGTRLTVT.

V usage is TRBV3-1 (or the pseudogene TRBV3-2) and J usage is TRBJ2-5; TRBD2 matches at 8 bases. Germline CDR1 LGHDT, CDR2 YNNKEL (reference sequence). V was clipped by 4 bases and J by 5 bases; unmatched bases: 18. This CDR3 has 18 amino acids. The DNA for the CDR3 is TGTGCCAGCAGCCCCCCTGTGGGAAGCAGCGGGGGTGACGAGACCCAGTACTTC. Protein product: CASSPPVGSSGGDETQYF.

V is TRBV6-5 and J is TRBJ2-7; tentative D call: TRBD1 (6 bases). The CDR3 runs 13 residues. Germline values: CDR1 MNHEY, CDR2 SVGAGI. V dropped 8 bases and J dropped 2 bases, with 13 bases sitting between them. The CDR3 sequence is CASGIQGAYEQYF. CDR3 DNA sequence: TGTGCCAGCGGCATACAGGGAGCCTACGAGCAGTACTTC.

The gene calls are TRBV6-2 or TRBV6-3 and TRBJ1-1; TRBD1 is a possible D gene (6 bases). The length of the CDR3 is 18 residues. CDR1 and CDR2 from the germline V gene are MNHEY and SVGEGT. V was clipped by 1 base and J by 0 bases, with 18 bases between them. In DNA, the CDR3 is TGTGCCAGCAGTTACTTGGGGGATGTTGGGGGCCTGAACACTGAAGCTTTCTTT. Its protein product is CASSYLGDVGGLNTEAFF.

This clone was recorded once. The chain has TRBV6-6 and TRBJ2-7; 7 bases are shared with TRBD2. This CDR3 spans 14 amino acids. From germline, CDR1 is MNHNY and CDR2 SVGAGI (reference sequence). V shed 6 bases, J shed 4 bases, and the junction held 9 bases outside the gene matches. DNA of the CDR3: TGTGCCAGCAGCACTCTCGGGGGGAATTACGAGCAGTACTTC. It specifies CASSTLGGNYEQYF.

The chain links TRBV29-1 to TRBJ1-5, with D possibly matching TRBD1 (5 bases). Per germline, CDR1 SQVTM and CDR2 ANQGSEA. CDR3 length equals 13 residues. V was shortened by 7 bases and J by 4 bases, with 14 bases between the two germline ends. The CDR3 spells CSAGDGKNQPQHF. In nucleotides, the CDR3 is TGCAGCGCTGGGGACGGTAAGAATCAGCCCCAGCATTTT. The full variable domain, completed using reference TRBV29-1 and TRBJ1-5, is SAVISQKPSRDICQRGTSLTIQCQVDSQVTMMFWYRQQPGQSLTLIATANQGSEATYESGFVIDKFPISRPNLTFSTLTVSNMSPEDSSIYLCSAGDGKNQPQHFGDGTRLSIL.

In the case of this clone: One junction end does not reproduce the germline sequence, and a read error may be involved. The chain uses TRBV27 and TRBJ2-3; TRBD2 matches 13 bases. The CDR3 spans 18 residues. Germline-derived CDR1 and CDR2 are MNHEY and SMNVEV (reference sequence). CDR3 sequence: CASSISGLAGRTTDTQYF. CDR3 bases: TGTGCCAGCAGTATATCGGGACTAGCGGGGAGAACCACAGATACGCAGTATTTT.

V is TRBV18 and J is TRBJ2-6, with a possible D match to TRBD1 (6 bases). Germline CDR1 reads KGHSH; CDR2 reads LQKENI. The CDR3 is 16 residues long. V lost 3 bases and J lost 0, with 9 bases in between. This CDR3 reads CASSPYRDSGANVLTF. CDR3 bases: TGTGCCAGCTCACCGTACAGGGACTCTGGGGCCAACGTCCTGACTTTC.

V gene TRBV27 combines with J gene TRBJ2-1, with D tentatively TRBD1 (6 bases). This CDR3 has 18 residues. Germline CDR1 MNHEY, CDR2 SMNVEV (reference sequence). V shed 3 bases and J shed 0 bases, with 18 bases lying between them. The CDR3 nucleotides are TGTGCCAGCAGTTTCCTAGTACTGGACAGAATCTCCTACAATGAGCAGTTCTTC. It translates to CASSFLVLDRISYNEQFF.

This clone has a handful of counts. The chain is built from TRBV5-4 and TRBJ1-1; TRBD1 aligns across 7 bases. CDR1 SGHNT and CDR2 YYREEE come from the germline V gene (reference sequence). The CDR3 covers 15 residues. V dropped 2 bases and J dropped 0; count of bases not matched to a gene: 4. CDR3 amino acids: CASSLPQGVNTEAFF. In nucleotides, the CDR3 is TGTGCCAGCAGCTTACCCCAGGGGGTGAACACTGAAGCTTTCTTT.

The genes are TRBV10-1 and TRBJ2-7, with 12 bases fitting TRBD2. The V gene end was trimmed by 7 bases and the J gene end by 6 bases; junction bases not matched to a gene: 4. The CDR3 runs to 13 residues. CDR1 and CDR2 (germline): WNHNN, SYGVQD (reference sequence). The chain's CDR3 is CASKTSGGTEQYF. The CDR3 region has the DNA TGCGCCAGCAAAACTAGCGGGGGGACCGAGCAGTACTTC.

CDR3 sequence (DNA): TGTGCCAGCAGTGGGGGACAGCCCTCGGGACCCCTCCACTTT. As protein: CASSGGQPSGPLHF. The rearrangement joins TRBV2 to TRBJ1-6; 7 nucleotides line up with TRBD1. This CDR3 contains 14 residues. Germline V gene data show CDR1 as SNHLY and CDR2 as FYNNEI. After removal of 4 bases from V and 12 bases from J, the junction contained 9 bases not matched to a gene.

V is TRBV27 and J is TRBJ1-4; the D is unclear. Trimming left V 3 bases short and J 4 bases short, with 12 bases between. Germline V lookup: CDR1 MNHEY, CDR2 SMNVEV (reference sequence). The CDR3 has 15 amino acids. The CDR3 is CASSFKPNRNEKLFF. CDR3 bases: TGTGCCAGCAGTTTTAAGCCTAACCGTAATGAAAAACTGTTTTTT. Using reference TRBV27 and TRBJ1-4 for the parts outside the CDR3, the full variable domain is EAQVTQNPRYLITVTGKKLTVTCSQNMNHEYMSWYRQDPGLGLRQIYYSMNVEVTDKGDVPEGYKVSRKEKRNFPLILESPSPNQTSLYFCASSFKPNRNEKLFFGSGTQLSVL.

The J gene is TRBJ1-5, the V gene TRBV28; no firm D call. V was pared by 7 bases and J by 2 bases, with 12 bases between. Germline loops: CDR1 MDHEN, CDR2 SYDVKM. CDR3 length: 14 amino acids. CDR3 amino acids: CASTPIGRNQPQHF. CDR3 DNA sequence: TGTGCCAGCACACCGATCGGGCGCAATCAGCCCCAGCATTTT.